Reported below is one T cell receptor (beta chain). The CDR3 is 16 amino acids. Germline assignment: CDR1 MNHEY and CDR2 SMNVEV (reference sequence). Trimming left V 8 bases short and J 8 bases short, with 24 bases between. Generated by immunoSEQ multiplex PCR, the TCRdb table keeps only in-frame clones and is missing some. Of about 110,000 clones listed, 90% to 97% are singletons. These data originate in a study of cytomegalovirus exposure and HLA in healthy donors. J is TRBJ1-4 and V is TRBV27; no definite D call. Sequencing was done on a sample of PBMCs. The sequence came from a woman aged 18-30 years in good health and CMV-seronegative. The CDR3 coding sequence is TGTGCCAGCCGTCCGGTTGGAACGGGGAAAGGGGAAAAACTGTTTTTT. Protein: CASRPVGTGKGEKLFF.